The sequence of this T cell receptor beta chain was determined in a study of blood T cell repertoires in COVID-19. The CDR3 is made up of 15 amino acids. The germline gives CDR1 SEHNR, CDR2 FQNEAQ (reference sequence). V trimming: 3 bases; J trimming: 6 bases; junction bases outside the gene matches: 6. Per the authors' pipeline: For nucleated cells, counts were estimated from reference gene primer amplification. The table came from immunoSEQ multiplex PCR; TCRdb's copy has only in-frame clones and leaves some out. V and J calls and clone size come straight from that table; D and trimming were deduced from the DNA. The sample yields roughly 100,000 clones, approximately 78% seen once.

The chain recombines TRBV7-9 with TRBJ2-1, with 9 bases identical to TRBD1. The material sequenced was peripheral blood. The receptor's source is a woman aged 80 or over with acute or convalescent COVID-19. The CDR3 region has the DNA TGTGCCAGCAGCTTGGACAGGGGAAGGGGCAATGAGCAGTTCTTC. Its translation: CASSLDRGRGNEQFF.